This is a list of T cell receptor beta chains from one sample in a study of blood T cell repertoires in COVID-19. Libraries were prepared by immunoSEQ multiplex PCR; TCRdb keeps only in-frame clonotypes and omits some of them. The data contain around 130,000 clones, roughly 90% of them seen just once; the ten biggest clones take up 2% to 2.5%. Sequenced material: peripheral blood. The receptors come from a man between 65 and 79 years old with active COVID-19. The CDR3 runs from the conserved cysteine through the conserved F or W. Fields, in order: D gene, V gene, clone size, J gene, CDR3 protein, CDR3 DNA. A D gene is named only where the DNA matches it firmly. Size is stated for part of the rows, as once, few or many counts, or as a class when the clone is expanded.

d_call: NA
v_call: TRBV7-9
clone_size: once
j_call: TRBJ2-1
cdr3_aa: CASSLAGPYNEQFF
cdr3_nt: TGTGCCAGCAGCTTAGCGGGCCCCTACAATGAGCAGTTCTTC

d_call: NA
v_call: TRBV5-4
clone_size: NA
j_call: TRBJ2-7
cdr3_aa: CASSQRGSYEQYF
cdr3_nt: TGTGCCAGCAGCCAAAGAGGCTCCTACGAGCAGTACTTC

d_call: NA
v_call: TRBV29-1
clone_size: NA
j_call: TRBJ2-7
cdr3_aa: CSVVRADEQYF
cdr3_nt: TGCAGCGTTGTCAGGGCGGACGAGCAGTACTTC

d_call: TRBD2
v_call: TRBV7-3
clone_size: NA
j_call: TRBJ2-1
cdr3_aa: CASSFAGGNNEQFF
cdr3_nt: TGTGCCAGCAGCTTTGCGGGAGGGAACAATGAGCAGTTCTTC

d_call: NA
v_call: TRBV7-3
clone_size: NA
j_call: TRBJ2-2
cdr3_aa: CASSLQGSGELFF
cdr3_nt: TGTGCCAGCAGCTTACAGGGTAGCGGGGAGCTGTTTTTT

d_call: NA
v_call: TRBV10-3
clone_size: NA
j_call: TRBJ2-3
cdr3_aa: CAISETAHDTQYF
cdr3_nt: TGTGCCATCAGCGAGACAGCCCACGATACGCAGTATTTT

d_call: TRBD2
v_call: TRBV6-5
clone_size: few
j_call: TRBJ2-7
cdr3_aa: CARGTSGILSHEQYF
cdr3_nt: TGTGCGCGAGGCACTAGCGGGATTCTTAGCCACGAGCAGTACTTC

d_call: NA
v_call: TRBV2
clone_size: NA
j_call: TRBJ2-2
cdr3_aa: CASRIQGTGELFF
cdr3_nt: TGTGCCAGCAGGATACAGGGCACGGGGGAGCTGTTTTTT

d_call: TRBD1
v_call: TRBV28
clone_size: NA
j_call: TRBJ2-7
cdr3_aa: CATLGQDLSYEQYF
cdr3_nt: TGTGCCACCCTCGGACAGGACCTTTCCTACGAGCAGTACTTC

d_call: TRBD2
v_call: TRBV5-1
clone_size: NA
j_call: TRBJ2-5
cdr3_aa: CASSPAGGGETQYF
cdr3_nt: TGCGCCAGCAGCCCCGCGGGGGGAGGGGAGACCCAGTACTTC

d_call: TRBD1
v_call: TRBV18
clone_size: few
j_call: TRBJ1-6
cdr3_aa: CASSPQGANSPLHF
cdr3_nt: TGTGCCAGCTCACCACAGGGGGCGAATTCACCCCTCCACTTT

d_call: NA
v_call: TRBV15
clone_size: NA
j_call: TRBJ2-2
cdr3_aa: CATREEVEFANTGELFF
cdr3_nt: TGTGCCACCAGGGAAGAGGTGGAGTTCGCGAACACCGGGGAGCTGTTTTTT

d_call: NA
v_call: TRBV28
clone_size: NA
j_call: TRBJ1-5
cdr3_aa: CASSRRQARSNQPQHF
cdr3_nt: TGTGCCAGCTCACGTCGACAGGCGAGATCCAATCAGCCCCAGCATTTT

d_call: NA
v_call: TRBV24-1
clone_size: NA
j_call: TRBJ2-3
cdr3_aa: CATSDFQGTDTQYF
cdr3_nt: TGTGCCACCAGTGATTTTCAGGGGACAGATACGCAGTATTTT

d_call: NA
v_call: TRBV6-2/TRBV6-3
clone_size: NA
j_call: TRBJ1-1
cdr3_aa: CASSYPQNTEAFF
cdr3_nt: TGTGCCAGCAGTTACCCACAGAACACTGAAGCTTTCTTT

d_call: TRBD1
v_call: TRBV5-6
clone_size: NA
j_call: TRBJ2-1
cdr3_aa: CASSHRDRGRGEQFF
cdr3_nt: TGTGCCAGCAGCCACCGGGACAGGGGAAGGGGTGAGCAGTTCTTC

d_call: NA
v_call: TRBV29-1
clone_size: once
j_call: TRBJ2-7
cdr3_aa: CSVGGPVIYEQYF
cdr3_nt: TGCAGCGTTGGCGGCCCGGTCATTTACGAGCAGTACTTC

d_call: TRBD1
v_call: TRBV19
clone_size: few
j_call: TRBJ1-6
cdr3_aa: CASSNVGQGNSPLHF
cdr3_nt: TGTGCCAGTAGTAACGTGGGACAGGGGAATTCACCCCTCCACTTT

d_call: NA
v_call: TRBV15
clone_size: few
j_call: TRBJ2-5
cdr3_aa: CATSRQKETQYF
cdr3_nt: TGTGCCACCAGCCGACAAAAGGAGACCCAGTACTTC

d_call: NA
v_call: TRBV20-1
clone_size: NA
j_call: TRBJ2-5
cdr3_aa: CSAAKETQYF
cdr3_nt: TGCAGTGCAGCGAAGGAGACCCAGTACTTC

d_call: TRBD2
v_call: TRBV13
clone_size: NA
j_call: TRBJ2-1
cdr3_aa: CASSRGLAGVGEQFF
cdr3_nt: TGTGCCAGCAGCCGCGGACTAGCGGGAGTAGGTGAGCAGTTCTTC

d_call: TRBD2
v_call: TRBV7-6
clone_size: NA
j_call: TRBJ2-1
cdr3_aa: CASSPSGPSSYNEQFF
cdr3_nt: TGTGCCAGCAGCCCTAGCGGGCCGAGCTCCTACAATGAGCAGTTCTTC

d_call: NA
v_call: TRBV28
clone_size: NA
j_call: TRBJ2-7
cdr3_aa: CASSLATGTPYEQYF
cdr3_nt: TGTGCCAGCAGTTTAGCGACCGGGACACCGTACGAGCAGTACTTC

d_call: TRBD1
v_call: TRBV24-1
clone_size: NA
j_call: TRBJ1-2
cdr3_aa: CATSGSSGQNYGYTF
cdr3_nt: TGTGCCACCAGTGGCAGCTCGGGACAGAACTATGGCTACACCTTC

d_call: NA
v_call: TRBV18
clone_size: NA
j_call: TRBJ2-1
cdr3_aa: CASSPPSSYNEQFF
cdr3_nt: TGTGCCAGCTCACCCCCCAGCTCCTACAATGAGCAGTTCTTC

d_call: NA
v_call: TRBV15
clone_size: NA
j_call: TRBJ2-1
cdr3_aa: CATSREVPSEPYNEQFF
cdr3_nt: TGTGCCACCAGCAGAGAGGTCCCAAGCGAACCCTACAATGAGCAGTTCTTC

d_call: NA
v_call: TRBV19
clone_size: NA
j_call: TRBJ2-5
cdr3_aa: CASRGVAQETQYF
cdr3_nt: TGTGCCAGTAGAGGGGTCGCCCAAGAGACCCAGTACTTC

d_call: NA
v_call: TRBV7-2
clone_size: NA
j_call: TRBJ1-6
cdr3_aa: CASSLERWGSSYNSPLHF
cdr3_nt: TGTGCCAGCAGCTTAGAGAGGTGGGGCAGCTCCTATAATTCACCCCTCCACTTT

d_call: TRBD2
v_call: TRBV7-2
clone_size: NA
j_call: TRBJ2-1
cdr3_aa: CASSLGSGVYNEQFF
cdr3_nt: TGTGCCAGCAGCTTGGGTAGCGGGGTTTACAATGAGCAGTTCTTC

d_call: NA
v_call: TRBV16
clone_size: NA
j_call: TRBJ2-1
cdr3_aa: CASSLPGDNEQFF
cdr3_nt: TGTGCCAGCAGCCTCCCGGGGGACAATGAGCAGTTCTTC

d_call: NA
v_call: TRBV30
clone_size: NA
j_call: TRBJ2-7
cdr3_aa: CAWSVWGAPYF
cdr3_nt: TGTGCCTGGTCGGTGTGGGGAGCCCCGTACTTC

d_call: NA
v_call: TRBV27
clone_size: NA
j_call: TRBJ2-3
cdr3_aa: CASSLWSGVTDTQYF
cdr3_nt: TGTGCCAGCAGTTTATGGTCGGGAGTGACAGATACGCAGTATTTT

d_call: TRBD1
v_call: TRBV3-1/TRBV3-2
clone_size: once
j_call: TRBJ1-2
cdr3_aa: CASSRTGYGYTF
cdr3_nt: TGTGCCAGCAGCCGGACAGGATATGGCTACACCTTC

d_call: NA
v_call: TRBV28
clone_size: NA
j_call: TRBJ1-6
cdr3_aa: CATLGGGTLNSPLHF
cdr3_nt: TGTGCCACCCTTGGAGGTGGAACCCTTAATTCACCCCTCCACTTT

d_call: NA
v_call: TRBV27
clone_size: NA
j_call: TRBJ1-1
cdr3_aa: CASSLFFRDTEAFF
cdr3_nt: TGTGCCAGCAGTTTATTTTTTCGGGACACTGAAGCTTTCTTT

d_call: TRBD2
v_call: TRBV2
clone_size: NA
j_call: TRBJ2-7
cdr3_aa: CASRTSGMRYEQYF
cdr3_nt: TGTGCCAGCAGGACTAGCGGGATGAGGTACGAGCAGTACTTC

d_call: TRBD2
v_call: TRBV27
clone_size: NA
j_call: TRBJ2-5
cdr3_aa: CASSFGLAAGGTQYF
cdr3_nt: TGTGCCAGCAGTTTTGGGCTAGCGGCCGGGGGGACCCAGTACTTC

d_call: NA
v_call: TRBV3-1/TRBV3-2
clone_size: NA
j_call: TRBJ2-5
cdr3_aa: CASSPPGVQTQYF
cdr3_nt: TGTGCCAGCAGCCCACCGGGGGTGCAGACCCAGTACTTC

d_call: NA
v_call: TRBV7-9
clone_size: once
j_call: TRBJ1-3
cdr3_aa: CASSSVPAGDGNTIYF
cdr3_nt: TGTGCCAGCAGCTCCGTGCCGGCCGGGGATGGAAACACCATATATTTT

d_call: NA
v_call: TRBV6-2/TRBV6-3
clone_size: NA
j_call: TRBJ2-5
cdr3_aa: CASSDFPDSSQETQYF
cdr3_nt: TGTGCCAGCAGCGACTTTCCCGACAGCTCCCAAGAGACCCAGTACTTC

d_call: TRBD2
v_call: TRBV9
clone_size: NA
j_call: TRBJ2-1
cdr3_aa: CASSVEGAGRDNEQFF
cdr3_nt: TGTGCCAGCAGCGTAGAAGGGGCAGGGAGGGACAATGAGCAGTTCTTC

d_call: TRBD2
v_call: TRBV6-5
clone_size: NA
j_call: TRBJ2-3
cdr3_aa: CASGRLAGGTDTQYF
cdr3_nt: TGTGCCAGCGGCCGACTAGCGGGAGGCACAGATACGCAGTATTTT

d_call: NA
v_call: TRBV19
clone_size: NA
j_call: TRBJ2-5
cdr3_aa: CASSTRRETQYF
cdr3_nt: TGTGCCAGTAGTACCCGGAGGGAGACCCAGTACTTC

d_call: TRBD1
v_call: TRBV25-1
clone_size: NA
j_call: TRBJ1-5
cdr3_aa: CASSERDRVGNQPQHF
cdr3_nt: TGTGCCAGCAGTGAAAGGGACAGGGTGGGCAATCAGCCCCAGCATTTT

d_call: NA
v_call: TRBV29-1
clone_size: NA
j_call: TRBJ2-1
cdr3_aa: CSVEATLEGEQFF
cdr3_nt: TGCAGCGTTGAAGCCACCCTGGAGGGTGAGCAGTTCTTC

d_call: NA
v_call: TRBV19
clone_size: NA
j_call: TRBJ1-2
cdr3_aa: CASKDVRGATNYGYTF
cdr3_nt: TGTGCCAGTAAGGACGTACGGGGGGCAACTAACTATGGCTACACCTTC

d_call: TRBD2
v_call: TRBV7-2
clone_size: NA
j_call: TRBJ2-7
cdr3_aa: CASSLGGGTGEQYF
cdr3_nt: TGTGCCAGCAGCTTAGGGGGAGGGACGGGCGAGCAGTACTTC

d_call: TRBD1
v_call: TRBV30
clone_size: NA
j_call: TRBJ2-2
cdr3_aa: CAWRGDRVSTGELFF
cdr3_nt: TGTGCCTGGAGGGGCGACAGGGTCTCCACCGGGGAGCTGTTTTTT

d_call: TRBD2
v_call: TRBV9
clone_size: NA
j_call: TRBJ2-1
cdr3_aa: CASSVVPASGGAYNEQFF
cdr3_nt: TGTGCCAGCAGCGTAGTCCCGGCTAGCGGGGGGGCCTACAATGAGCAGTTCTTC

d_call: NA
v_call: TRBV6-1
clone_size: NA
j_call: TRBJ2-7
cdr3_aa: CASSEGSQGYEQYF
cdr3_nt: TGTGCCAGCAGTGAGGGGTCGCAGGGTTACGAGCAGTACTTC

d_call: NA
v_call: TRBV13
clone_size: NA
j_call: TRBJ2-6
cdr3_aa: CASSLDSPGANVLTF
cdr3_nt: TGTGCCAGCAGCTTGGACTCCCCTGGGGCCAACGTCCTGACTTTC

d_call: NA
v_call: TRBV11-3
clone_size: NA
j_call: TRBJ2-2
cdr3_aa: CASSPYSRDGGLTGELFF
cdr3_nt: TGTGCCAGCAGCCCCTACTCTCGGGACGGGGGTTTAACCGGGGAGCTGTTTTTT

d_call: NA
v_call: TRBV27
clone_size: NA
j_call: TRBJ2-5
cdr3_aa: CASSSTRLLETQYF
cdr3_nt: TGTGCCAGCAGTTCAACTAGGCTCTTAGAGACCCAGTACTTC